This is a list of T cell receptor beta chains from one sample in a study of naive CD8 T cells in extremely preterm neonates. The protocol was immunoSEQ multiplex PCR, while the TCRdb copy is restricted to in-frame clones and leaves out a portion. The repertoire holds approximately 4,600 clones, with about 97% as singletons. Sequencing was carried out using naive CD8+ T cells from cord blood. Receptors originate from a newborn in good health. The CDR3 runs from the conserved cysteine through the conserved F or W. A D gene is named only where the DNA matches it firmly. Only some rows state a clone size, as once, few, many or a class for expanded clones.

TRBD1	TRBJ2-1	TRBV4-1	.	CASSRRDRENEQFF	TGCGCCAGCAGCCGCCGGGACAGGGAAAATGAGCAGTTCTTC
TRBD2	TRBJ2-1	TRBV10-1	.	CASSDGGGAYNEQFF	TGCGCCAGCAGTGATGGCGGGGGGGCCTACAATGAGCAGTTCTTC
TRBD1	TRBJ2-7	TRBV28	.	CASSSLFSHRDRGPYEQYF	TGTGCCAGCAGTTCCTTATTTTCCCACCGGGACAGGGGACCCTACGAGCAGTACTTC
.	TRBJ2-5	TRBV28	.	CASSVLEVQKTQYF	TGTGCCAGCAGTGTACTAGAGGTTCAGAAGACCCAGTACTTC
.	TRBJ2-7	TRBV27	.	CASLDYRAPHEQYF	TGTGCCAGCCTGGACTATCGGGCGCCCCACGAGCAGTACTTC
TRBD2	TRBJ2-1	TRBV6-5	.	CASSYSSGSQSEQFF	TGTGCCAGCAGCTACTCTAGCGGGAGTCAGAGCGAGCAGTTCTTC
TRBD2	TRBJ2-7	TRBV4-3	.	CASSQDPRGAYEQYF	TGCGCCAGCAGCCAAGATCCGCGGGGGGCCTACGAGCAGTACTTC
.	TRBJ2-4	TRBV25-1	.	CASSEGGNIQYF	TGTGCCAGCAGTGAAGGGGGCAACATTCAGTACTTC
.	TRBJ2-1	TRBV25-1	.	CASSVVYNEQFF	TGTGCCAGCAGTGTCGTCTACAATGAGCAGTTCTTC
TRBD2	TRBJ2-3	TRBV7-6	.	CASSLGTSGTDTQYF	TGTGCCAGCAGCTTAGGGACTAGCGGGACAGATACGCAGTATTTT
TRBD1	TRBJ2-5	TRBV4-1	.	CASSQDGQGATETQYF	TGCGCCAGCAGCCAAGACGGGCAGGGGGCAACAGAGACCCAGTACTTC
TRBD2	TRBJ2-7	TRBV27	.	CASSLRLAGYEQYF	TGTGCCAGCAGTTTAAGACTAGCGGGGTACGAGCAGTACTTC
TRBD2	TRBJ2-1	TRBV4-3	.	CASSLRLAGEYNEQFF	TGCGCCAGCAGCCTTCGACTAGCGGGGGAGTACAATGAGCAGTTCTTC
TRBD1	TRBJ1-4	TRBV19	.	CASSPWGTGGEKLFF	TGTGCCAGTAGTCCCTGGGGGACAGGGGGTGAAAAACTGTTTTTT
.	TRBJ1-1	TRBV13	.	CASGQMNTEAFF	TGTGCCAGCGGGCAGATGAACACTGAAGCTTTCTTT
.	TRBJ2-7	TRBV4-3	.	CASSQFLQGTSYEQYF	TGCGCCAGCAGCCAATTCCTACAGGGTACCTCCTACGAGCAGTACTTC
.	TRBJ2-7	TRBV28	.	CASSYDSGYEQYF	TGTGCCAGCAGTTACGATTCGGGCTACGAGCAGTACTTC
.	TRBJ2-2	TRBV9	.	CASSPRGNTGELFF	TGTGCCAGCAGCCCCAGAGGGAACACCGGGGAGCTGTTTTTT
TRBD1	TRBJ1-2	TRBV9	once	CASSVEGQGAYGYTF	TGTGCCAGCAGCGTAGAGGGACAGGGGGCCTATGGCTACACCTTC
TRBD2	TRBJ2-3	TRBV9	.	CASSVGGGTSTDTQYF	TGTGCCAGCAGCGTAGGGGGGGGGACTAGCACAGATACGCAGTATTTT
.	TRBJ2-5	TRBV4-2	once	CASSQDTSRQETQYF	TGTGCCAGCAGCCAAGATACTAGCAGACAAGAGACCCAGTACTTC
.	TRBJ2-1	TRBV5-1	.	CASTARGEQFF	TGCGCCAGCACCGCCCGGGGTGAGCAGTTCTTC
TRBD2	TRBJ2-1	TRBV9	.	CASSVMGTSDEQFF	TGTGCCAGCAGCGTAATGGGGACTAGCGATGAGCAGTTCTTC
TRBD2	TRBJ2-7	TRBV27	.	CASSLSTSGSGYEQYF	TGTGCCAGCAGTTTATCGACTAGCGGGAGTGGCTACGAGCAGTACTTC
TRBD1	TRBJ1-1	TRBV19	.	CASSVTGGHTEAFF	TGTGCCAGTAGTGTAACAGGGGGCCACACTGAAGCTTTCTTT
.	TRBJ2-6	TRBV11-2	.	CASSNRTTSQQSRANVLTF	TGTGCCAGCAGCAATCGGACAACAAGCCAACAAAGTCGGGCCAACGTCCTGACTTTC
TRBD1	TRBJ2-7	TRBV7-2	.	CASSASRQGSYEQYF	TGTGCCAGCAGCGCCTCCCGACAGGGTTCCTACGAGCAGTACTTC
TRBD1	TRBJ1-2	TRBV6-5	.	CASSLDRVGYTF	TGTGCCAGCAGTCTTGACAGGGTTGGCTACACCTTC
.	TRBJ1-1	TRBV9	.	CASSPEGENTEAFF	TGTGCCAGCAGCCCCGAGGGGGAAAACACTGAAGCTTTCTTT
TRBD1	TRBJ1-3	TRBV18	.	CASSPPDRDGNTIYF	TGTGCCAGCTCACCACCGGACAGGGACGGAAACACCATATATTTT
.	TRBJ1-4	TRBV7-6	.	CASSSLHTTNEKLFF	TGTGCCAGCAGTTCATTGCACACAACTAATGAAAAACTGTTTTTT
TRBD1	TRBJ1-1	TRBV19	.	CAILGGGSTEAFF	TGTGCCATTTTAGGAGGGGGCTCCACTGAAGCTTTCTTT
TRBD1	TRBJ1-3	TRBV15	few	CATSRDRGQGNTIYF	TGTGCCACCAGCAGAGACAGGGGGCAAGGAAACACCATATATTTT
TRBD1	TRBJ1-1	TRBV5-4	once	CASSLGGRGEAFF	TGTGCCAGCAGCTTGGGGGGCAGGGGGGAGGCTTTCTTT
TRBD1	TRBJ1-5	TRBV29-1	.	CSVPGQDSNQPQHF	TGCAGCGTTCCGGGACAGGACAGCAATCAGCCCCAGCATTTT
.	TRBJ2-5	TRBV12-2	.	CASRLAVRDREETQYF	TGTGCAAGTCGCTTAGCGGTTAGGGACAGGGAAGAGACCCAGTACTTC
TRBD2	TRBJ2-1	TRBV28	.	CASSLKLAGGPCEQFF	TGTGCCAGCAGTTTAAAACTAGCGGGAGGGCCTTGTGAGCAGTTCTTC
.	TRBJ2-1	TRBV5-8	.	CASKSDNEQFF	TGTGCCAGCAAGTCAGACAATGAGCAGTTCTTC
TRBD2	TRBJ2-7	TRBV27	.	CASSLRTSGYEQYF	TGTGCCAGCAGTCTCCGGACTAGCGGTTACGAGCAGTACTTC
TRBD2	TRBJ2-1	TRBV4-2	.	CASSPGTSDYNEQFF	TGTGCCAGCAGTCCCGGGACTAGCGATTACAATGAGCAGTTCTTC
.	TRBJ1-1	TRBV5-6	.	CASSLGDTEAFF	TGTGCCAGCAGCCTCGGGGACACTGAAGCTTTCTTT